The 22 T cell receptor beta chains below were found in one sample sequenced in a study of shared clonotypes between healthy human individuals. CD45RO-negative cells were positively selected for CCR7, leaving out terminally differentiated effector memory CD45RA+ cells. Libraries were prepared by immunoSEQ multiplex PCR; TCRdb keeps only in-frame clonotypes and omits some of them. The data contain over 800,000 clones, roughly 92% of them seen just once; the ten biggest clones take up 20% to 30%. The sequenced sample was naive CD8+ T cells sorted from blood. These receptors were taken from a man aged 30 to 39 in good health.

A note on this clone: At the DNA level, this CDR3 is encoded by other sequences in the same sample as well. The genes are TRBV5-4 and TRBJ2-7; D not certain. CDR1 is SGHNT and CDR2 is YYREEE in the germline V gene (reference sequence). The V end lost 2 bases, the J end lost 4 bases, and 7 bases lay between the germline ends. The CDR3 is 12 amino acids. CDR3 sequence: CASSFGGYEQYF. DNA of the CDR3: TGTGCCAGCAGCTTCGGCGGTTACGAGCAGTACTTC.

This chain joins TRBV4-1 and TRBJ2-7; 9 bases are a match to TRBD2. The CDR3 runs to 15 residues. Germline V gene data show CDR1 as MGHRA and CDR2 as YSYEKL. V was clipped by 4 bases and J by 2 bases; unmatched bases: 6. The CDR3 DNA sequence: TGCGCCAGCAGCCGACGACTAGCGGAACCCTACGAGCAGTACTTC. Translation: CASSRRLAEPYEQYF.

The V and J genes are TRBV10-1 and TRBJ2-7; possible D gene TRBD1, 7 bases. Trimming cost V 3 bases and J 7 bases, with 22 bases left between them. The CDR3 length is 16 residues. Per the germline V gene, CDR1 is WNHNN and CDR2 is SYGVQD (reference sequence). CDR3 coding DNA: TGCGCCAGCAGTGACTTTCCCAGGGGGGCACGAGAAGAGCAGTACTTC. It translates to CASSDFPRGAREEQYF.

The rearrangement links TRBV28 to TRBJ2-5, with 9 bases lining up with TRBD2. This CDR3 has 15 residues. Germline CDR1 MDHEN, CDR2 SYDVKM. V shed 6 bases and J 2 bases; nucleotides not matched to a gene: 7. CDR3: CASSYRTSDQETQYF. In DNA form, the CDR3 reads TGTGCCAGCAGCTACCGGACTAGCGATCAAGAGACCCAGTACTTC.

This chain joins TRBV7-8 and TRBJ2-1; a possible D gene is TRBD2 (6 bases). Germline lookup yields CDR1 SGHVS and CDR2 FQNEAQ. The CDR3 is 12 amino acids. This CDR3 reads CVVGGMGGEQFF. The CDR3 nucleotides are TGTGTAGTCGGCGGGATGGGCGGTGAGCAGTTCTTC.

The chain links TRBV13 to TRBJ1-3, with a tentative D call TRBD1 (6 bases). Trimming took off 5 bases at V and 0 bases at J, with 11 bases between the two ends. There are 15 residues in the CDR3. CDR1 PRHDT and CDR2 FYEKMQ come from the germline V gene (reference sequence). The CDR3 sequence: CASSRRGDSGNTIYF. The DNA for the CDR3 is TGTGCCAGCAGCCGCAGGGGTGACTCTGGAAACACCATATATTTT.

The DNA for the CDR3 is TGTGCCAGCAGCTCGGATGGAAAACTGTTTTTT. Protein sequence: CASSSDGKLFF. The J gene is TRBJ1-4, the V gene TRBV7-9; D gene ambiguous. This CDR3 contains 11 residues. The V and J ends lost 4 bases and 10 bases respectively, with 7 bases between them. Germline V gene data show CDR1 as SEHNR and CDR2 as FQNEAQ (reference sequence).

This chain links TRBV14 with TRBJ2-5; the D is unclear. Germline lookup yields CDR1 SGHDN and CDR2 FVKESK. This CDR3 spans 14 amino acids. V was cut by 1 base and J by 5 bases, with 11 bases left in between. The CDR3 sequence is CASSQAALGETQYF. The CDR3 bases are TGTGCCAGCAGCCAAGCCGCCTTAGGGGAGACCCAGTACTTC. The full variable domain, with the rest looked up from reference TRBV14 and TRBJ2-5, is EAGVTQFPSHSVIEKGQTVTLRCDPISGHDNLYWYRRVMGKEIKFLLHFVKESKQDESGMPNNRFLAERTGGTYSTLKVQPAELEDSGVYFCASSQAALGETQYFGPGTRLLVL.

The chain links TRBV7-9 to TRBJ2-2, with TRBD2 as a possible D gene (6 bases). Trimming shortened V by 4 bases and J by 6 bases, and 18 bases separated the two germline ends. The germline V gene has CDR1 SEHNR and CDR2 FQNEAQ (reference sequence). The CDR3 loop spans 16 amino acids. CDR3 sequence: CASSSDPGVGSGELFF. The CDR3 bases are TGTGCCAGCAGCTCGGACCCGGGGGTTGGTTCCGGGGAGCTGTTTTTT. Complete variable domain (other parts from reference TRBV7-9 and TRBJ2-2): DTGVSQNPRHKITKRGQNVTFRCDPISEHNRLYWYRQTLGQGPEFLTYFQNEAQLEKSRLLSDRFSAERPKGSFSTLEIQRTEQGDSAMYLCASSSDPGVGSGELFFGEGSRLTVL.

The chain recombines TRBV27 with TRBJ2-7; 7 nucleotides agree with TRBD1. The germline CDR1 and CDR2 sequences are MNHEY and SMNVEV (reference sequence). J was trimmed by 0 bases and V by 2 bases; bases with no gene match: 4. This CDR3 has 15 amino acids. This chain's CDR3 is CASSLRGTASYEQYF. DNA for the CDR3: TGTGCCAGCAGTTTACGTGGGACAGCCTCCTACGAGCAGTACTTC.

This clone was observed a single time. The gene calls are TRBV6-5 and TRBJ2-2; maybe TRBD1 (6 bases). The CDR3 loop spans 16 amino acids. Germline loops: CDR1 MNHEY, CDR2 SVGAGI. Trimming stripped 4 bases from V and 6 bases from J, with 18 bases between. This CDR3 is CASSLNRDTWAGELFF. The CDR3 DNA reads TGTGCCAGCAGTTTGAACCGGGACACCTGGGCCGGGGAGCTGTTTTTT.

About this clone itself: The sample carries other DNA sequences with the same CDR3. This chain uses TRBV9 with TRBJ2-7, with a weak D call TRBD1 (7 bases). V was cut by 2 bases and J by 4 bases, with 13 bases left in between. The germline V gene encodes CDR1 SGDLS and CDR2 YYNGEE. The CDR3 is made up of 14 amino acids. CDR3 in amino acids: CASSVSGGSYEQYF. In DNA, the CDR3 is TGTGCCAGCAGCGTTTCAGGGGGGTCGTACGAGCAGTACTTC.

The chain links TRBV7-9 to TRBJ2-1; D not resolved. The CDR3 length is 11 residues. V was cut by 6 bases and J by 5 bases, with 5 bases left in between. In germline, CDR1 is SEHNR, CDR2 FQNEAQ (reference sequence). The CDR3 DNA sequence: TGTGCCAGCAGGAATAACAATGAGCAGTTCTTC. Amino acids: CASRNNNEQFF.

This chain links TRBV27 with TRBJ2-3; possibly TRBD2 for D (6 bases). The CDR3 spans 13 residues. Germline V gene lookup returns CDR1 MNHEY and CDR2 SMNVEV (reference sequence). V was cut by 5 bases and J by 6 bases, with 12 bases left in between. The CDR3 DNA follows: TGTGCCAGCAGTGGGAATGGGGGGGATACGCAGTATTTT. Its protein is CASSGNGGDTQYF.

V and J are TRBV6-5 and TRBJ2-1; TRBD1 matches 12 bases. The CDR3 loop spans 14 amino acids. Germline assignment: CDR1 MNHEY and CDR2 SVGAGI. The junction had 3 bases not matched to a gene; V was cut back by 6 bases and J by 6 bases. CDR3 sequence (DNA): TGTGCCAGCAGCTCGGGACAGGGGGCCAATGAGCAGTTCTTC. Protein sequence: CASSSGQGANEQFF.

The rearrangement joins TRBV9 to TRBJ2-1; possibly TRBD1 for D (7 bases). Germline V gives CDR1 SGDLS, CDR2 YYNGEE. Between the trimmed V and J ends, which lost 4 bases and 0 bases, there was a span of 20 bases. This CDR3 contains 18 residues. DNA of the CDR3: TGTGCCAGCAGCCCAGGGGGGAGAGACACCCTCTCCTACAATGAGCAGTTCTTC. This codes for CASSPGGRDTLSYNEQFF.

The chain uses TRBV5-4 and TRBJ2-2; 7 bases line up with TRBD1. CDR1 is SGHNT, CDR2 YYREEE, per germline (reference sequence). The CDR3 is 17 residues long. Trimming cost V 0 bases and J 1 base; bases outside gene matches: 6. Here the CDR3 reads CASSLAPGTVNTGELFF. CDR3 sequence (DNA): TGTGCCAGCAGCTTGGCTCCCGGGACAGTGAACACCGGGGAGCTGTTTTTT.

This rearrangement joins TRBV19 to TRBJ2-3, with a possible D match to TRBD2 (6 bases). Germline V gene sequence: CDR1 LNHDA, CDR2 SQIVND (reference sequence). The CDR3 sequence is 14 residues long. V was trimmed by 10 bases and J by 2 bases, leaving 16 bases between them. CDR3 sequence reads: CATVAERPTDTQYF. The DNA for the CDR3 is TGTGCCACCGTAGCGGAAAGGCCCACAGATACGCAGTATTTT. Full variable domain (outside the CDR3, taken from reference TRBV19 and TRBJ2-3): DGGITQSPKYLFRKEGQNVTLSCEQNLNHDAMYWYRQDPGQGLRLIYYSQIVNDFQKGDIAEGYSVSREKKESFPLTVTSAQKNPTAFYLCATVAERPTDTQYFGPGTRLTVL.

In nucleotides, the CDR3 is TGTGCCAGCAGCCCCTTCTCGGGTCTAGCTAGCACAGATACGCAGTATTTT. It translates to CASSPFSGLASTDTQYF. The chain is built from TRBV7-9 and TRBJ2-3, with TRBD2 as a possible D gene (5 bases). CDR1 and CDR2 from the germline V gene are SEHNR and FQNEAQ (reference sequence). V was shortened by 5 bases and J by 0 bases, with 18 bases between the two germline ends. The CDR3 runs 17 residues.

The V call is TRBV11-3, the J call TRBJ2-1; D is perhaps TRBD2 (5 bases). Germline-derived CDR1 and CDR2 are SGHNT and YENEEA. V gave up 2 bases and J gave up 7 bases, with 12 bases separating them. The CDR3 runs 14 residues. CDR3: CASSLRGYGNEQFF. Written as DNA, the CDR3 is TGTGCCAGCAGCTTACGAGGGTACGGGAATGAGCAGTTCTTC. The entire variable domain, with the rest obtained from reference TRBV11-3 and TRBJ2-1, is as follows: EAGVVQSPRYKIIEKKQPVAFWCNPISGHNTLYWYLQNLGQGPELLIRYENEEAVDDSQLPKDRFSAERLKGVDSTLKIQPAELGDSAVYLCASSLRGYGNEQFFGPGTRLTVL.

The genes are TRBV27 and TRBJ2-1, with D maybe TRBD2 (5 bases). CDR1 is MNHEY, CDR2 SMNVEV, per germline (reference sequence). The CDR3 has 15 amino acids. Trimming pared 6 bases from V and 2 bases from J, leaving 14 bases between. The CDR3 loop is CASRRTGSPYNEQFF. As DNA, the CDR3 is TGTGCCAGCAGGCGAACTGGGAGTCCCTACAATGAGCAGTTCTTC.

V and J are TRBV27 and TRBJ2-3, with a weak D call TRBD2 (6 bases). CDR1 and CDR2 (germline): MNHEY, SMNVEV (reference sequence). V gave up 5 bases and J gave up 4 bases, with 13 bases separating them. The CDR3 consists of 14 residues. The DNA for the CDR3 is TGTGCCAGCAGTCTGACTAGTTACGCAGATACGCAGTATTTT. Translated, it gives CASSLTSYADTQYF.